Detailed here is one T cell receptor (beta chain). Trimming pared 6 bases from V and 8 bases from J, leaving 16 bases between. The CDR3 consists of 14 residues. Germline CDR1 is SNHLY and CDR2 is FYNNEI. The sample originates from a study of cytomegalovirus exposure and HLA in healthy donors. The PCR made use of 60 Vbeta and 13 Jbeta primers. Libraries were prepared by immunoSEQ multiplex PCR; TCRdb keeps only in-frame clonotypes and omits some of them. Counted here are more than 75,000 clones, roughly 78% occurring once; the ten biggest clones make up 2% to 3%. The chain is built from TRBV2 and TRBJ1-4; D unclear. Sequences were obtained from PBMCs. The origin of this receptor is a young man in good health and CMV-seronegative. CDR3 sequence: CASSSIGVGEKLFF. The CDR3 DNA reads TGTGCCAGCAGCTCAATCGGTGTCGGGGAAAAACTGTTTTTT.